These 14 T cell receptor beta chains were all obtained from the same sample, sequenced in a study of T cell clones after liver transplantation. Clones were sequenced by immunoSEQ multiplex PCR, and TCRdb holds only the in-frame ones, with some missing. Altogether around 13,000 clones are present, 74% being singletons, with the ten largest covering roughly 29%. The source was CD8+ T cells from blood, collected at the 22-month timepoint. The origin of the receptors is a human patient who received a liver transplant. Some T cells may be supplied by the graft donor.

V and J are TRBV6-6 and TRBJ2-3, with 9 nucleotides matching TRBD2. Looked up from germline, CDR1 is MNHNY and CDR2 is SVGAGI (reference sequence). CDR3 length: 15 residues. After removal of 6 bases from V and 2 bases from J, the junction contained 6 bases not matched to a gene. CDR3 amino acids: CASSSSGGDTDTQYF. The CDR3, as DNA: TGTGCCAGCAGCAGTAGCGGGGGTGACACAGATACGCAGTATTTT.

This clone occurred a few times. The chain joins TRBV4-2 to TRBJ1-1; 7 positions match TRBD1. Germline V gives CDR1 LGHNA, CDR2 YNFKEQ. The CDR3 covers 16 residues. Trimming took 4 bases from V and 1 from J; bases not matched to a gene: 9. CDR3 sequence: CASSPREAGGNTEAFF. CDR3 bases: TGTGCCAGCAGCCCTCGGGAGGCAGGGGGGAACACTGAAGCTTTCTTT.

The rearrangement uses TRBV9 and TRBJ2-7; D unclear. CDR1 and CDR2 from the germline V gene are SGDLS and YYNGEE. V was clipped by 3 bases and J by 5 bases, with 12 bases between them. The length of the CDR3 is 13 residues. For the CDR3, the DNA is TGTGCCAGCAGCGGAACCGGCGAGAACGAGCAGTACTTC. Its protein product is CASSGTGENEQYF.

V usage is TRBV4-1 and J usage is TRBJ2-2; tentative D call: TRBD2 (6 bases). Germline V gene sequence: CDR1 MGHRA, CDR2 YSYEKL. This CDR3 is 15 amino acids long. Trimming shortened V by 0 bases and J by 5 bases, and 10 bases separated the two germline ends. CDR3 protein: CASSQEQGGTGELFF. CDR3 sequence (DNA): TGCGCCAGCAGCCAAGAGCAGGGAGGAACCGGGGAGCTGTTTTTT.

The CDR3 protein is CASSQDSSTNEKLFF. The CDR3 bases are TGCGCCAGCAGCCAAGACTCCTCAACTAATGAAAAACTGTTTTTT. The chain uses TRBV4-3 and TRBJ1-4; D is uncertain. This CDR3 contains 15 residues. The ends were cut back, 0 bases at V and 0 bases at J, with 5 bases in the middle. The germline V gene has CDR1 LGHNA and CDR2 YSLEER.

This clone is a singleton in its sample. The CDR3 spells CASSLRSYEQYF. The CDR3 DNA is TGTGCCAGCAGCCTGAGGTCCTACGAGCAGTACTTC. The chain employs TRBV5-6 and TRBJ2-7; D is uncertain. There are 12 residues in the CDR3. V lost 4 bases and J lost 1, with 6 bases in between. The V gene's germline CDR1 is SGHDT and CDR2 YYEEEE.

The J gene is TRBJ1-2, the V gene TRBV6-5, with D maybe TRBD1 (6 bases). V lost 11 bases and J lost 3, with 13 bases in between. CDR3 size: 12 residues. Per germline, CDR1 MNHEY and CDR2 SVGAGI. For the CDR3, the DNA is TGTGCCTCCCTACAGGGTGACTATGGCTACACCTTC. Its protein product is CASLQGDYGYTF.

The J gene is TRBJ2-7, the V gene TRBV29-1; D might be TRBD2 (7 bases). From germline, CDR1 is SQVTM and CDR2 ANQGSEA. The V end lost 6 bases, the J end lost 2 bases, and 14 bases lay between the germline ends. The CDR3 is made up of 13 amino acids. CDR3 nucleotides: TGCAGCGTGCCCGGGGGGCGACCCTACGAGCAGTACTTC. Translating it yields CSVPGGRPYEQYF.

The V gene is TRBV5-6, the J gene TRBJ2-3; TRBD1 matches 7 bases. This CDR3 has 16 residues. J lost 1 base, V lost 2 bases, and 7 bases had no gene match. Per germline, CDR1 SGHDT and CDR2 YYEEEE. In DNA, the CDR3 is TGTGCCAGCAGCTTCCTTCCCGGGACAGGCACAGATACGCAGTATTTT. Encoded protein: CASSFLPGTGTDTQYF. Variable domain in full (rest from reference TRBV5-6 and TRBJ2-3): DAGVTQSPTHLIKTRGQQVTLRCSPKSGHDTVSWYQQALGQGPQFIFQYYEEEERQRGNFPDRFSGHQFPNYSSELNVNALLLGDSALYLCASSFLPGTGTDTQYFGPGTRLTVL.

This clone occurred once. This rearrangement joins TRBV7-9 to TRBJ2-1, with TRBD2 identical over 9 bases. CDR3 length: 14 residues. The J segment lost 6 bases and the V segment lost 3 bases, leaving 3 bases of the junction unmatched. Germline CDR1 and CDR2: SEHNR and FQNEAQ (reference sequence). CDR3 sequence: CASSFGLAFNEQFF. The DNA for the CDR3 is TGTGCCAGCAGCTTCGGACTAGCGTTCAATGAGCAGTTCTTC.

The rearrangement links TRBV18 to TRBJ1-1, with 7 positions matching TRBD1. V dropped 1 base and J dropped 8; count of bases not matched to a gene: 1. Germline V gene data show CDR1 as KGHSH and CDR2 as LQKENI. This CDR3 has 12 amino acids. Here the CDR3 DNA reads TGTGCCAGCTCACCACAGGGACAGGAAGCTTTCTTT. Residues: CASSPQGQEAFF.

The chain carries TRBV9 and TRBJ2-7, with D perhaps TRBD1 (6 bases). This CDR3 region has 14 residues. Per germline, CDR1 SGDLS and CDR2 YYNGEE. The V end was cut by 3 bases, the J end by 3 bases, with 13 bases between. This CDR3 reads CASSERTGFYEQYF. The CDR3 DNA follows: TGTGCCAGCAGCGAGCGAACAGGGTTCTACGAGCAGTACTTC.

This chain connects TRBV7-6 to TRBJ2-1; D is unresolved. V lost 2 bases to trimming and J lost 2 bases, with 13 bases between them. The length of the CDR3 is 16 residues. Germline V gene lookup returns CDR1 SGHVS and CDR2 FNYEAQ. The CDR3 sequence: CASSLSWASPYNEQFF. The CDR3 nucleotides are TGTGCCAGCAGCTTAAGCTGGGCGTCCCCCTACAATGAGCAGTTCTTC.

The chain joins TRBV2 to TRBJ1-6; TRBD1 is a possible D gene (5 bases). CDR1 is SNHLY and CDR2 is FYNNEI in the germline V gene. The CDR3 totals 10 residues. CDR3 nucleotides: TGTGAGGGAGGGGAGCCACCCCTCCACTTT. This codes for CEGGEPPLHF.